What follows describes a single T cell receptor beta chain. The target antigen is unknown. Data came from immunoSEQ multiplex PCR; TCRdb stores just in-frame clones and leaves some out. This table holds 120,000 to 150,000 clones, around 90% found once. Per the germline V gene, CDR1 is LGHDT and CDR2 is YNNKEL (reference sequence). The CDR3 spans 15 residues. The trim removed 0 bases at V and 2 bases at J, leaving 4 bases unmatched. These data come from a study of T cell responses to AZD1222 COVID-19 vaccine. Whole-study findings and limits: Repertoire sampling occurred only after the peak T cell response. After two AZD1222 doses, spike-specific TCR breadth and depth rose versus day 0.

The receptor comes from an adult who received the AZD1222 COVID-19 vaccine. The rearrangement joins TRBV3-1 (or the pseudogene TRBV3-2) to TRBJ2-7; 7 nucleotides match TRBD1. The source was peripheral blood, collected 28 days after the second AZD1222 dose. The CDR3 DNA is TGTGCCAGCAGCCAAGAATACAGGGGACCCTACGAGCAGTACTTC. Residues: CASSQEYRGPYEQYF.